A selection of T cell receptor beta chains follows, all from one sample in a study of cytomegalovirus exposure and HLA in healthy donors. TCRdb's table, derived via immunoSEQ multiplex PCR, lists solely in-frame clones and lacks some. The repertoire holds 150,000 to 200,000 clones, with almost 80% as singletons. The sample comprised PBMCs. The receptor set was obtained from a man aged 45-60 years in good health and CMV-seropositive. The CDR3 runs from the conserved cysteine through the conserved F or W. The order of the fields is D gene, V gene, J gene, clone size, CDR3 DNA, CDR3 protein. A D gene is named only where the DNA matches it firmly. Rows give clone size only sometimes, using once, few, many, or a class for an expanded clone.

TRBD1,TRBV7-9,TRBJ1-1,-,TGTGCCAGCAGCTTAGGGTCAGGGGGCACTGAAGCTTTCTTT,CASSLGSGGTEAFF
-,TRBV2,TRBJ1-2,-,TGTGCCAGCAGTGGGACGGGGAACTATGGCTACACCTTC,CASSGTGNYGYTF
-,TRBV6-1,TRBJ1-6,-,TGTGCCGGAGGGACCCTCCGGCATAATTCACCCCTCCACTTT,CAGGTLRHNSPLHF
TRBD1,TRBV5-1,TRBJ1-1,-,TGCGCCAGCAGCAGAAGGACAGGGAACACTGAAGCTTTCTTT,CASSRRTGNTEAFF
TRBD2,TRBV6-5,TRBJ2-2,once,TGTGCCAGCAGTTACTCCGGACTAGCGGGGGCCGGGGAGCTGTTTTTT,CASSYSGLAGAGELFF
-,TRBV10-2,TRBJ1-1,once,TGCGCCAGCAGTACCCACGGGAACACTGAAGCTTTCTTT,CASSTHGNTEAFF
TRBD1,TRBV15,TRBJ2-2,once,TGTGCCACCAGCAGAGGAGACAGGGGACCCACCGGGGAGCTGTTTTTT,CATSRGDRGPTGELFF
TRBD1,TRBV30,TRBJ1-2,-,TGTGCCTGGAGTGCTTTTGGAGGGGGCGACTATGGCTACACCTTC,CAWSAFGGGDYGYTF
TRBD1,TRBV5-5,TRBJ1-5,-,TGTGCCAGCAGCTTGGAGGGACAGGGTTACGGTCAGCCCCAGCATTTT,CASSLEGQGYGQPQHF
-,TRBV7-8,TRBJ1-3,-,TGTGCCAGCAGCTCCGGGACACCGTACTCTGGAAACACCATATATTTT,CASSSGTPYSGNTIYF
TRBD2,TRBV10-1,TRBJ2-2,-,TGCGCCAGTTCTCCCCGGACTAGCCCACCCGGGGAGCTGTTTTTT,CASSPRTSPPGELFF
-,TRBV18,TRBJ1-1,-,TGTGCCAGCTCACCCGGGATGAACACTGAAGCTTTCTTT,CASSPGMNTEAFF